This paragraph reports one TCR beta chain. What it binds is not known. The V gene's germline CDR1 is DFQATT and CDR2 SNEGSKA (reference sequence). V was cut by 1 base and J by 7 bases, with 8 bases left in between. This CDR3 region has 12 residues. CD4+ T cells that had been cultured provided DNA sequenced with the Oncomine TCR Beta short-read assay. Genomic DNA was extracted from cultured CD4+ T cells. TCRdb used MiXCR to reprocess the PCR reads, holding one entry per CDR3 protein. The data contain tens of thousands of distinct CDR3 sequences, under 65% of them singletons. This record belongs to a study of vaccination and CD4 T cells after COVID-19. Overall study: Stimulation of cells relied on overlapping spike peptides derived from SARS-CoV-2, HCoV-NL63, HCoV-OC43 and HCoV-229E.

Described treatment: approximately nine-day PBMC culture with coronavirus spike peptide pools or control peptides (ViraFEST assay). Healthy vaccine recipients had no prior SARS-CoV-2 infection, shown by negative nucleocapsid antibodies before and after vaccination. Source: CD4+ T cells from blood, cultured in vitro, taken after SARS-CoV-2 vaccination. The genes are TRBV20-1 and TRBJ1-5; D gene ambiguous. This receptor was taken from a human donor who received a COVID-19 vaccine. The CDR3 DNA is TGCAGTGCTAGAGGTGCAGGACAGCCCCAGCATTTT. It translates to CSARGAGQPQHF.